This T cell receptor (beta chain) was observed in a study of T cell responses to AZD1222 COVID-19 vaccine. General study results and limits: AZD1222 recipients seropositive at baseline numbered only 5 to 7. Spike-specific TCR depth and breadth grew after two AZD1222 doses. Vaccine-related CD4 TCRs covered spike, predominating at 160-218 and 743-854.

V lost 3 bases, J lost 0 bases, and 11 bases lay in between. CDR3 length: 15 residues. From germline, CDR1 is LGHNT and CDR2 FRNRAP. With respect to this clone: The antigen is not known.

The table came from immunoSEQ multiplex PCR; TCRdb's copy has only in-frame clones and leaves some out. The sample consists of tens of thousands of clones, around four fifths of them appearing once. The input for sequencing was peripheral blood, taken on day 0 of AZD1222 vaccination. The receptor was derived from an adult in good health. This chain joins TRBV12-5 and TRBJ1-1; D unresolved. CDR3 sequence (DNA): TGTGCTAGTGGTTTCACAGAAAGGATGAACACTGAAGCTTTCTTT. It yields the protein CASGFTERMNTEAFF.